This T cell receptor beta chain came from a study of vaccination and CD4 T cells after COVID-19. Treatment specified: roughly 11-day PBMC culture with coronavirus spike peptide pools or control peptides (ViraFEST assay). An Oncomine TCR Beta short-read assay was used to sequence the DNA from cultured CD4+ T cells. DNA came from CD4+ T cells after culture. One entry per CDR3 protein results from TCRdb running MiXCR on the PCR reads. The table lists under 20,000 distinct CDR3 sequences, 45% to 70% of them singletons. CDR1 is LNHDA and CDR2 is SQIVND in the germline V gene (reference sequence). The CDR3 contains 17 residues. V was pared by 5 bases and J by 5 bases, with 17 bases of the junction left unmatched. With respect to this clonotype: The antigen remains undetermined.

The TCR originated in a human donor who had recovered from COVID-19. The chain recombines TRBV19 with TRBJ2-7, with 8 nucleotides matching TRBD2. Sequences were obtained from CD4+ T cells from blood, cultured in vitro. CDR3 sequence: CASSERILTGTRNEQYF. Written as DNA, the CDR3 is TGTGCCAGTAGTGAGAGGATTTTAACCGGGACTAGGAACGAGCAGTACTTC.